This is a list of T cell receptor beta chains from one sample in a study of shared clonotypes between healthy human individuals. TCRdb keeps only in-frame clones here, not all; method: immunoSEQ multiplex PCR. Of a few million clones in the sample, 85% to 95% were seen once. Material for sequencing was naive CD4+ T cells from PBMCs. Receptors originate from a man younger than 35 in good health. Some clones in this sample may be carry-over from other donors' samples. CDR3s include the opening cysteine and the closing phenylalanine or tryptophan. A D gene is named only where the DNA matches it firmly. The size of a clone is reported for some rows only, either as once, few or many, or as a class for expanded clones.

clone size	V gene	D gene	J gene	CDR3 protein	CDR3 DNA
NA	TRBV7-2	TRBD2	TRBJ2-2	CASKLADAGELFF	TGTGCCAGCAAACTAGCGGATGCCGGGGAGCTGTTTTTT
NA	TRBV19	TRBD2	TRBJ2-7	CASKGLAGVGTYEQYF	TGTGCCAGCAAGGGACTAGCGGGAGTAGGAACCTACGAGCAGTACTTC
NA	TRBV7-8	NA	TRBJ1-2	CASSLKRLPRDGYTF	TGTGCCAGCAGCTTAAAGAGACTCCCGAGGGATGGCTACACCTTC
NA	TRBV5-8	TRBD2	TRBJ2-1	CASSLTSGTGEQFF	TGTGCCAGCAGCTTGACTAGCGGGACAGGCGAGCAGTTCTTC
NA	TRBV28	NA	TRBJ1-5	CASSPLDRRNQPQHF	TGTGCCAGCAGTCCTCTAGACAGACGCAATCAGCCCCAGCATTTT
NA	TRBV29-1	NA	TRBJ2-2	CSVGLVFGTGELFF	TGCAGCGTTGGATTAGTCTTCGGGACCGGGGAGCTGTTTTTT
once	TRBV10-3	NA	TRBJ2-2	CTISPGTANTGELFF	TGTACCATCAGCCCCGGGACGGCCAACACCGGGGAGCTGTTTTTT
NA	TRBV7-3	NA	TRBJ1-3	CASSLGRTSSGNTIYF	TGTGCCAGCAGCTTGGGACGGACGAGCTCTGGAAACACCATATATTTT
NA	TRBV19	TRBD1	TRBJ1-2	CASSLWGQGSGYTF	TGTGCCAGTAGTCTCTGGGGACAGGGAAGCGGCTACACCTTC
NA	TRBV28	NA	TRBJ2-7	CASSLLLDLRSYEQYF	TGTGCCAGCAGTTTATTATTGGACCTACGGAGTTACGAGCAGTACTTC
once	TRBV9	TRBD2	TRBJ2-2	CASGGISGRLAGELFF	TGTGCCAGCGGGGGGATCAGCGGGAGGTTAGCCGGGGAGCTGTTTTTT
NA	TRBV19	NA	TRBJ2-3	CASSLPFSTDTQYF	TGTGCCAGTAGTCTCCCCTTTAGCACAGATACGCAGTATTTT
once	TRBV7-2	NA	TRBJ1-4	CASSLPRWSEKLFF	TGTGCCAGCAGCTTACCAAGGTGGAGTGAAAAACTGTTTTTT
NA	TRBV6-6	NA	TRBJ2-1	CASSRLLSPYNEQFF	TGTGCCAGCAGTCGACTCCTCTCCCCCTACAATGAGCAGTTCTTC
NA	TRBV10-3	TRBD1	TRBJ1-1	CAIRDRVQTEAFF	TGTGCCATCAGGGACAGGGTCCAAACTGAAGCTTTCTTT
NA	TRBV5-1	TRBD1	TRBJ2-3	CASSSDRGLTDTQYF	TGCGCCAGCAGCTCCGACAGGGGGCTCACAGATACGCAGTATTTT
NA	TRBV19	NA	TRBJ2-1	CASSMPRWERVQSHSYNEQFF	TGTGCCAGTAGTATGCCCAGGTGGGAGCGGGTCCAAAGCCACTCCTACAATGAGCAGTTCTTC
NA	TRBV7-6	TRBD1	TRBJ1-2	CASSPDRTGVYGYTF	TGTGCCAGCAGCCCAGATAGGACAGGGGTATATGGCTACACCTTC
once	TRBV5-1	TRBD1	TRBJ2-2	CASRGQGNTGELFF	TGCGCCAGCAGGGGACAGGGGAACACCGGGGAGCTGTTTTTT
NA	TRBV7-6	TRBD1	TRBJ1-1	CATNPGQGLNTEAFF	TGTGCCACCAACCCCGGACAGGGCCTGAACACTGAAGCTTTCTTT
NA	TRBV9	NA	TRBJ2-7	CASSVASGKSYEQYF	TGTGCCAGCAGCGTAGCGTCAGGGAAATCCTACGAGCAGTACTTC
NA	TRBV18	TRBD2	TRBJ2-3	CASSPGLAGTSTDTQYF	TGTGCCAGCTCACCCGGACTAGCGGGAACTAGCACAGATACGCAGTATTTT
NA	TRBV27	NA	TRBJ2-3	CASSLFGGTVDTQYF	TGTGCCAGCAGTTTATTTGGCGGGACGGTAGATACGCAGTATTTT
once	TRBV5-1	TRBD2	TRBJ2-3	CASSSRPGGDTQYF	TGCGCCAGCAGCTCACGCCCGGGAGGGGATACGCAGTATTTT
NA	TRBV18	NA	TRBJ1-1	CASSPQGLKMNTEAFF	TGTGCCAGCTCACCACAGGGTCTTAAAATGAACACTGAAGCTTTCTTT
NA	TRBV6-5	NA	TRBJ1-5	CASRAFGSNQPQHF	TGTGCCAGCAGGGCCTTTGGTAGCAATCAGCCCCAGCATTTT
NA	TRBV28	NA	TRBJ2-7	CASTPGRVSSYEQYF	TGTGCCAGCACCCCCGGGCGGGTTTCCTCCTACGAGCAGTACTTC
NA	TRBV7-9	NA	TRBJ1-1	CASSSRTPNTEAFF	TGTGCCAGCAGCTCCCGGACCCCCAACACTGAAGCTTTCTTT
NA	TRBV25-1	NA	TRBJ2-4	CASSEMQEGMAKNIQYF	TGTGCCAGCAGTGAAATGCAGGAGGGGATGGCCAAAAACATTCAGTACTTC
NA	TRBV5-4	TRBD1	TRBJ2-1	CASSRSNIWTGDNEQFF	TGTGCCAGCAGCCGCTCTAATATCTGGACAGGGGACAATGAGCAGTTCTTC
few	TRBV6-4	NA	TRBJ1-5	CAKPTGGNQPQHF	TGTGCCAAGCCCACGGGGGGCAATCAGCCCCAGCATTTT
NA	TRBV18	NA	TRBJ1-5	CASSPSGVSAGQPQHF	TGTGCCAGCTCACCGTCAGGCGTCTCGGCAGGACAGCCCCAGCATTTT
NA	TRBV5-1	TRBD2	TRBJ2-7	CASSVLTSGAHEQYF	TGCGCCAGCAGCGTCCTGACTAGCGGGGCCCACGAGCAGTACTTC
NA	TRBV11-3	NA	TRBJ2-2	CASSGHRYTGELFF	TGTGCCAGCAGCGGACATCGGTACACCGGGGAGCTGTTTTTT
NA	TRBV6-5	NA	TRBJ2-3	CASSSRGTDTQYF	TGTGCCAGCAGTTCCAGGGGCACAGATACGCAGTATTTT
NA	TRBV9	NA	TRBJ2-7	CASSVEAGDEQYF	TGTGCCAGCAGCGTAGAGGCAGGGGACGAGCAGTACTTC
NA	TRBV30	NA	TRBJ1-1	CAWSGSGQEAFF	TGTGCCTGGAGTGGGTCAGGGCAGGAAGCTTTCTTT
NA	TRBV15	NA	TRBJ2-1	CATSRELGQKSLGRQFF	TGTGCCACCAGCAGAGAGTTAGGACAGAAATCCTTGGGTCGACAGTTCTTC
NA	TRBV9	NA	TRBJ1-1	CASSDRQGLNTEAFF	TGTGCCAGCAGCGACCGCCAAGGGTTGAACACTGAAGCTTTCTTT
NA	TRBV28	NA	TRBJ1-1	CASRLSRGRGTEAFF	TGTGCCAGCAGACTCTCCCGGGGGCGGGGGACTGAAGCTTTCTTT
NA	TRBV6-5	TRBD2	TRBJ2-3	CASSQGLVADTQYF	TGTGCCAGCAGTCAAGGACTAGTCGCAGATACGCAGTATTTT
NA	TRBV2	NA	TRBJ2-7	CASSVVRSYEQYF	TGTGCCAGCAGCGTCGTCAGGTCCTACGAGCAGTACTTC
NA	TRBV19	TRBD2	TRBJ2-3	CASNDGGGPSAYTQYF	TGTGCCAGTAATGACGGGGGAGGGCCGTCGGCTTATACGCAGTATTTT
NA	TRBV6-4	NA	TRBJ2-7	CASSANLGYEQYF	TGTGCCAGCAGTGCCAATTTGGGCTACGAGCAGTACTTC
NA	TRBV19	NA	TRBJ1-2	CASSFLGTYGYTF	TGTGCCAGCTCCTTTTTGGGGACCTATGGCTACACCTTC
NA	TRBV5-8	NA	TRBJ1-3	CASSSLRTATIYF	TGTGCCAGCAGCTCCCTTCGAACAGCGACCATATATTTT
NA	TRBV5-1	TRBD2	TRBJ2-5	CASAGGLRDNQETQYF	TGCGCCAGCGCGGGGGGGTTGAGGGACAACCAAGAGACCCAGTACTTC
NA	TRBV7-2	TRBD1	TRBJ1-2	CASSFEPGQWSGYTF	TGTGCCAGCAGCTTCGAACCGGGACAGTGGAGTGGCTACACCTTC
NA	TRBV19	NA	TRBJ2-7	CASSIGGPGYEQYF	TGTGCCAGTAGTATTGGGGGGCCTGGGTACGAGCAGTACTTC
NA	TRBV5-6	TRBD2	TRBJ2-1	CASSLRLAGFLTYNEQFF	TGTGCCAGCAGCTTGAGGCTAGCGGGATTCTTGACCTACAATGAGCAGTTCTTC